This paragraph covers one TCR beta chain sequence. It has no known antigen specificity. No base quality information exists; no much larger clone differs at one position. Patients with autoimmune disease history or receiving systemic immunosuppression were excluded from the trial. In every dose cohort, peripheral blood was drawn for TCR sequencing at baseline, cycle 4 day 1, and cycle 7 day 1. The samples were drawn from a first-in-human, open-label, multicenter phase I dose-escalation trial of ivuxolimab. Adults with locally advanced or metastatic melanoma, renal cell, hepatocellular, or head and neck squamous cell carcinoma were enrolled in the trial. Before TCR sequencing, CD4+ T cells and CD8+ T cells were sorted from peripheral blood as separate populations. These data belong to a study of OX40 agonist ivuxolimab in advanced cancers. A note on the overall study: Ivuxolimab was an agonistic, fully human IgG2 monoclonal antibody directed against OX40 (CD134), a costimulatory receptor. Intravenous ivuxolimab was administered to patients every 2 weeks at six dose levels: 0.01, 0.1, 0.3, 1.5, 3 and 10 mg/kg. Of the roughly 51 patients in dose escalation, about 20 had hepatocellular carcinoma, some 15 had melanoma, 9 had renal cell carcinoma and 9 had head and neck cancer. In the dose-escalation cohort, approximately 82% of patients were male, and the mean age was roughly 56 years with a range of roughly 23 to 79. Patients were allowed to have had prior anti-PD-1, anti-PD-L1 or anti-CTLA-4 therapy, and 30% to 40% of the dose-escalation patients had been treated with checkpoint inhibitors. Partial responses occurred in three dose-escalation patients, of whom one had hepatocellular carcinoma and two had cutaneous melanoma. Peripheral TCRbeta sequencing aimed to test whether ivuxolimab altered TCR sequence diversity and caused clonal T-cell expansion. The paper reports the monotherapy dose-escalation portion (N = 52 patients) of the phase I ivuxolimab trial.

Genomic DNA was extracted from sorted cells for sequencing of the TCRbeta CDR3 region. TCRbeta CDR3 regions were sequenced using the immunoSEQ Assay. This immuneACCESS table, as held by TCRdb, lists in-frame sequences with V and J called but not all clones. Of the missing ones, under half trace to an unresolved V gene in checked studies; the others have no known cause. In all, the sample holds tens of thousands of clones, and about 92% of those were seen once. Less than 0.35% of the sample goes to the ten largest clones. Overall results and qualifications from the work: Low levels of normalized T-cell clonal expansion were also shown by some nonresponding patients. Clonal expansion of both CD4+ and CD8+ blood T cells was observed from baseline to week 6 at doses 0.1 to 3.0 mg/kg. In the 0.1-3.0 mg/kg groups, partial responders were among the patients with the lowest normalized peripheral clonal expansion, particularly in CD8+ T cells. After ivuxolimab, more expanded clones were found on average in CD8+ T cells than in CD4+ T cells. Antigen specificity was not determined for the clonally expanded peripheral T cells.

According to the germline V gene, CDR1 reads MDHEN and CDR2 reads SYDVKM. The CDR3, cysteine through phenylalanine, is 15 amino acids long. Only the CDR3 region is kept as DNA, spanning 45 bases read in frame from base 1. V and J lose 8 bases and 3 bases, and a span of 17 bases separates them. The chain employs TRBV28 and TRBJ1-5; no D gene is confidently identified. Material: CD4+ or CD8+ T cells sorted from blood, obtained in a trial of the OX40 agonist ivuxolimab. This clonotype was sampled from an adult with an advanced solid tumor such as melanoma, head and neck, liver or kidney cancer. The DNA sequence follows: TGTGCCAGCCACTCCGGGGTATGGCACAATCAGCCCCAGCATTTT. Its translation reads: CASHSGVWHNQPQHF.